The clone carrying this T cell receptor beta chain came up once. Possible read error: a much larger clone is one base away. These data are taken from a study of early T cells in non-severe SARS-CoV-2 infection. Study summary: Unpaired chains resulted from sequencing bulk RNA of unsorted whole blood.

TCRdb reprocessed the 5' RACE reads with MiXCR, giving one entry per CDR3 protein. The sample lists tens of thousands of distinct CDR3 sequences; over 9.5% were seen once. Per the germline V gene, CDR1 is KGHSH and CDR2 is LQKENI. CDR3 size: 14 residues. Trimming pared 0 bases from V and 3 bases from J, leaving 8 bases between. V and J are TRBV18 and TRBJ1-2; D gene unclear. The sequence came from an adult who was a healthcare worker with PCR-confirmed SARS-CoV-2 infection or an uninfected control (not recorded which). Input material: whole blood. The CDR3 DNA is TGTGCCAGCTCACCACCGTGGATGCACTATGGCTACACCTTC. Its translation is CASSPPWMHYGYTF.